The next 15 T cell receptor beta chains were all read from a single sample in a study of CD8+ T cells in alopecia areata. Isolated RNA was reverse transcribed into cDNA used as the sequencing template. Clones were read by immunoSEQ multiplex PCR, and TCRdb kept only the in-frame ones, dropping some. Of around 140,000 clones in the sample, roughly 46% were seen once. The source material was CD4+ T cells sorted from blood, sampled at week 0. Every receptor here comes from a human donor with alopecia areata.

This clone was observed a few times. The chain links TRBV7-2 to TRBJ2-5, with a possible D match to TRBD2 (5 bases). V lost 4 bases to trimming and J lost 8 bases, with 11 bases between them. Germline CDR1 reads SGHTA; CDR2 reads FQGNSA. The CDR3 sequence is 12 residues long. The CDR3 region has the DNA TGTGCCAGCAGCTCCGGAGGTATCACCCAGTACTTC. It encodes CASSSGGITQYF. Based on the CDR3 plus reference TRBV7-2 and TRBJ2-5, the full variable domain is GAGVSQSPSNKVTEKGKDVELRCDPISGHTALYWYRQSLGQGLEFLIYFQGNSAPDKSGLPSDRFSAERTGGSVSTLTIQRTQQEDSAVYLCASSSGGITQYFGPGTRLLVL.

This rearrangement joins TRBV29-1 to TRBJ2-3; perhaps TRBD2 as D (6 bases). The germline V gene encodes CDR1 SQVTM and CDR2 ANQGSEA. The CDR3 runs to 14 residues. V lost 6 bases and J lost 3, with 16 bases in between. This chain's CDR3 is CSVQAGTATDTQYF. CDR3 nucleotide sequence: TGCAGCGTCCAAGCCGGGACTGCTACAGATACGCAGTATTTT.

The V gene is TRBV7-2, the J gene TRBJ2-5; possibly TRBD2 for D (6 bases). Between the trimmed V and J ends, which lost 5 bases and 4 bases, there was a span of 20 bases. The germline V gene has CDR1 SGHTA and CDR2 FQGNSA. The CDR3 sequence is 16 residues long. The CDR3 region is CASSTQPDPGVETQYF. DNA for the CDR3: TGTGCCAGCAGCACCCAGCCGGACCCGGGGGTAGAGACCCAGTACTTC.

This clone showed up just a few times. V is TRBV7-9 and J is TRBJ2-5, with 11 bases lining up with TRBD2. The V and J ends lost 5 bases and 3 bases, in that order; junction bases with no gene match: 2. The CDR3 is 14 amino acids. Germline CDR1 and CDR2: SEHNR and FQNEAQ (reference sequence). The CDR3 DNA follows: TGTGCCAGCAGCCTACTAGCGGGAGAAGAGACCCAGTACTTC. Translating gives CASSLLAGEETQYF.

This clone occurred a few times. The CDR3 nucleotides read TGCAGCGTCGGACTGGACAGGAATCAGCCCCAGCATTTT. This sequence encodes CSVGLDRNQPQHF. This sequence joins TRBV29-1 and TRBJ1-5, with TRBD1 matching 7 bases. CDR3 length: 13 amino acids. Germline V gene sequence: CDR1 SQVTM, CDR2 ANQGSEA. With V trimmed by 6 bases and J by 4 bases, 6 bases remained unmatched. The full variable domain, its missing parts supplied by reference TRBV29-1 and TRBJ1-5, is SAVISQKPSRDICQRGTSLTIQCQVDSQVTMMFWYRQQPGQSLTLIATANQGSEATYESGFVIDKFPISRPNLTFSTLTVSNMSPEDSSIYLCSVGLDRNQPQHFGDGTRLSIL.

V usage is TRBV7-9 and J usage is TRBJ2-5; 7 positions agree with TRBD2. The J call may be wrong; the DNA end is better matched by TRBJ2-7. The CDR3 consists of 14 residues. Germline assignment: CDR1 SEHNR and CDR2 FQNEAQ (reference sequence). The CDR3, as DNA: TGTGCCAGCAGCTTAAGCGGGGCTGGGTACGAGCAGTACTTC. Translation: CASSLSGAGYEQYF.

This clone has just one count. The gene calls are TRBV30 and TRBJ1-1; D remains unclear. Germline V lookup: CDR1 GTSNPN, CDR2 SVGIG (reference sequence). Trimming took 0 bases from V and 8 from J, leaving 10 bases between them. This CDR3 spans 12 amino acids. The CDR3, as DNA: TGTGCCTGGAGTGTATCCGGGCCCGAAGCTTTCTTT. Translation gives CAWSVSGPEAFF.

In its sample, this clone was seen a few times. The rearrangement links TRBV6-5 to TRBJ1-5; TRBD1 matches 8 bases. Germline CDR1 is MNHEY and CDR2 is SVGAGI. CDR3 length: 14 residues. The ends lost 6 bases at V and 2 bases at J; junction bases unmatched: 3. DNA for the CDR3: TGTGCCAGCAGGGACAGGGCGGGCAATCAGCCCCAGCATTTT. Its translation is CASRDRAGNQPQHF.

This clone was seen a few times. This chain connects TRBV30 to TRBJ1-5; a weak D match, TRBD1 (6 bases). Germline assignment: CDR1 GTSNPN and CDR2 SVGIG (reference sequence). The CDR3 runs 19 residues. The V end lost 3 bases, the J end lost 3 bases, and 27 bases lay between the germline ends. The CDR3 sequence is CAWSAGAGLRTDNNQPQHF. The DNA of the CDR3 is TGTGCCTGGAGCGCCGGGGCGGGGTTAAGGACAGACAACAATCAGCCCCAGCATTTT. The variable domain in full, with the rest retrieved from reference TRBV30 and TRBJ1-5, is SQTIHQWPATLVQPVGSPLSLECTVEGTSNPNLYWYRQAAGRGLQLLFYSVGIGQISSEVPQNLSASRPQDRQFILSSKKLLLSDSGFYLCAWSAGAGLRTDNNQPQHFGDGTRLSIL.

Only a few counts were recorded for this clone. The V and J genes are TRBV4-2 and TRBJ2-7; maybe TRBD1 (5 bases). Trimming stripped 1 base from V and 0 bases from J, with 7 bases between. CDR1 and CDR2 from the germline V gene are LGHNA and YNFKEQ. This CDR3 comprises 14 residues. The chain's CDR3 is CASSQVTGSYEQYF. The CDR3 DNA reads as TGTGCCAGCAGCCAAGTAACAGGCTCCTACGAGCAGTACTTC.

This clone was counted only a few times. The rearrangement joins TRBV28 to TRBJ2-3; TRBD1 agrees at 8 bases. The CDR3 runs to 15 residues. With 5 bases clipped from V and 9 bases from J, the junction kept 13 bases outside the gene matches. Germline CDR1 is MDHEN and CDR2 is SYDVKM. The CDR3 sequence: CASSPPDRVQGTQYF. As DNA, the CDR3 is TGTGCCAGCAGTCCCCCGGACAGGGTCCAAGGGACGCAGTATTTT. Full variable domain (remainder filled in from reference TRBV28 and TRBJ2-3): DVKVTQSSRYLVKRTGEKVFLECVQDMDHENMFWYRQDPGLGLRLIYFSYDVKMKEKGDIPEGYSVSREKKERFSLILESASTNQTSMYLCASSPPDRVQGTQYFGPGTRLTVL.

This chain uses TRBV13 with TRBJ2-7; no reliable D call. The CDR3 length is 14 residues. Trimming removed 5 bases from V and 6 bases from J, with 17 bases in between. Germline V gene data show CDR1 as PRHDT and CDR2 as FYEKMQ (reference sequence). CDR3 sequence (DNA): TGTGCCAGCAGCACCACCCTCACGAGAACCGAGCAGTACTTC. Translating it yields CASSTTLTRTEQYF.

The chain carries TRBV4-3 and TRBJ2-2; D uncertain. The germline CDR1 and CDR2 sequences are LGHNA and YSLEER. The CDR3 contains 15 residues. Trimming cost V 3 bases and J 6 bases, with 14 bases left between them. CDR3 in DNA: TGCGCCAGCAGCCAGGCCGGGTCGGGCGCCGGGGAGCTGTTTTTT. The encoded protein is CASSQAGSGAGELFF.

The CDR3 sequence is CASSLEAGGGEKLFF. The CDR3 nucleotides read TGTGCCAGCAGCTTAGAAGCAGGGGGCGGTGAAAAACTGTTTTTT. The chain has TRBV11-2 and TRBJ1-4; the match to TRBD1 covers 8 bases. The CDR3 length is 15 residues. Germline V gene lookup returns CDR1 SGHAT and CDR2 FQNNGV. V dropped 0 bases and J dropped 7; count of bases not matched to a gene: 4.

This chain connects TRBV5-1 to TRBJ2-3, with 13 nucleotides matching TRBD2. Germline V lookup: CDR1 SGHRS, CDR2 YFSETQ. The CDR3 totals 16 residues. Germline trimming cut 4 bases from V and 2 bases from J; bases unmatched to any gene: 4. The CDR3 loop reads CASSEGLAGITDTQYF. DNA for the CDR3: TGCGCCAGCAGCGAGGGACTAGCGGGAATCACAGATACGCAGTATTTT. Full variable domain (outside the CDR3, taken from reference TRBV5-1 and TRBJ2-3): KAGVTQTPRYLIKTRGQQVTLSCSPISGHRSVSWYQQTPGQGLQFLFEYFSETQRNKGNFPGRFSGRQFSNSRSEMNVSTLELGDSALYLCASSEGLAGITDTQYFGPGTRLTVL.